This entry lists 8 T cell receptor beta chains sequenced from one sample in a study of blood T cell repertoires in COVID-19. Clones were read by immunoSEQ multiplex PCR, and TCRdb kept only the in-frame ones, dropping some. The sample includes 200,000 to 250,000 clones, around 92% of them seen just once. Sequenced sample: peripheral blood. These receptors all stem from a man aged 25-45 years with acute or convalescent COVID-19.

This chain uses TRBV5-8 with TRBJ2-5, with TRBD2 matching over 13 bases. Germline trimming cut 4 bases from V and 5 bases from J; bases unmatched to any gene: 5. This CDR3 has 15 residues. The germline V gene encodes CDR1 SGHTS and CDR2 YDEGEE. DNA for the CDR3: TGTGCCAGCAGCACGGGACTAGCGGGAATGGAGACCCAGTACTTC. This encodes CASSTGLAGMETQYF.

Note on this clone: This sample includes further DNA sequences coding for the same CDR3. V and J are TRBV6-5 and TRBJ1-5; D is perhaps TRBD1 (6 bases). The CDR3 is made up of 14 amino acids. Trimming took 6 bases from V and 2 from J, leaving 11 bases between them. Germline values: CDR1 MNHEY, CDR2 SVGAGI. The CDR3 is CASSRGSGNQPQHF. DNA for the CDR3: TGTGCCAGCAGCAGGGGAAGTGGCAATCAGCCCCAGCATTTT.

J is TRBJ2-7 and V is TRBV6-6; D perhaps matches TRBD2 (5 bases). This CDR3 comprises 14 residues. Trimming removed 6 bases at V and 3 bases at J, with 15 bases between. Germline CDR1 MNHNY, CDR2 SVGAGI (reference sequence). This CDR3 is CASSRRRVHYEQYF. The CDR3 region has the DNA TGTGCCAGCAGCCGCCGGCGGGTTCACTACGAGCAGTACTTC.

The V call is TRBV4-1, the J call TRBJ2-4, with D perhaps TRBD1 (6 bases). This CDR3 has 18 residues. The V and J ends lost 0 bases and 7 bases respectively, with 22 bases between them. Germline V gene data show CDR1 as MGHRA and CDR2 as YSYEKL. The CDR3 spells CASSQDHISAAGENIQYF. The CDR3 DNA reads TGCGCCAGCAGCCAAGATCATATCTCGGCGGCAGGGGAGAACATTCAGTACTTC.

The chain has TRBV2 and TRBJ2-5; the match to TRBD1 covers 9 bases. CDR1 is SNHLY, CDR2 FYNNEI, per germline. Trimming cost V 7 bases and J 3 bases; bases outside gene matches: 3. The CDR3 contains 13 residues. DNA for the CDR3: TGTGCCAGCACAGGGACAGGGAAAGAGACCCAGTACTTC. Protein sequence: CASTGTGKETQYF.

V is TRBV7-3 and J is TRBJ2-3, with 14 bases identical to TRBD2. The CDR3 contains 20 residues. Germline V gene data show CDR1 as SGHTA and CDR2 as FQGTGA. Unmatched junction bases numbered 16, after V lost 5 bases and J lost 3 bases. CDR3 nucleotides: TGTGCCAGCAGCCCGGGATTAACGGGACTAGCGGGAGCTTGGACAGATACGCAGTATTTT. As protein: CASSPGLTGLAGAWTDTQYF.

V is TRBV19 and J is TRBJ2-7; 7 bases match TRBD1. The CDR3 totals 14 residues. With V trimmed by 5 bases and J by 7 bases, 11 bases remained unmatched. Per the germline V gene, CDR1 is LNHDA and CDR2 is SQIVND (reference sequence). The CDR3 sequence is CASSPRTGVGEQYF. For the CDR3, the DNA is TGTGCCAGTAGTCCTCGGACAGGCGTGGGGGAGCAGTACTTC.

This chain connects TRBV9 to TRBJ2-2; 9 nucleotides match TRBD1. The V and J ends lost 2 bases and 6 bases, in that order; junction bases with no gene match: 5. Germline assignment: CDR1 SGDLS and CDR2 YYNGEE. The CDR3 consists of 15 residues. CDR3 bases: TGTGCCAGCAGCGTCGGGACAGGGACCGCCGGGGAGCTGTTTTTT. Encoded protein: CASSVGTGTAGELFF.